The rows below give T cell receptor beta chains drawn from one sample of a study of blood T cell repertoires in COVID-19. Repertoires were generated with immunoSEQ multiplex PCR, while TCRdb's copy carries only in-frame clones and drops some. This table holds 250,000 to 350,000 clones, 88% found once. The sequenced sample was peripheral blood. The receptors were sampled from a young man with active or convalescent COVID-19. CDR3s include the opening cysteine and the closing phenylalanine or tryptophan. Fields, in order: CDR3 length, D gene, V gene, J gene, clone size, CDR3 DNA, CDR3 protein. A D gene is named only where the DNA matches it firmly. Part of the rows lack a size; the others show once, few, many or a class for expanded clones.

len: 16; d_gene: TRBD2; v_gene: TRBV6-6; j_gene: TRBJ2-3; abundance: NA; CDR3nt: TGTGCCAGCAGGCCAGGCCCGGGCGGGGGGGCAGATACGCAGTATTTT; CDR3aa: CASRPGPGGGADTQYF
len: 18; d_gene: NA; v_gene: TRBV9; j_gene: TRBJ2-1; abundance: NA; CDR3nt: TGTGCCAGCAGCGTAGCTCGGAGGGACCCAGATGCCCACAATGAGCAGTTCTTC; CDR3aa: CASSVARRDPDAHNEQFF
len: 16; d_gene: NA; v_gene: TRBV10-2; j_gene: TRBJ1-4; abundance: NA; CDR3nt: TGCGCCAGCAGATTGGGTTCAGCTTTCGGAGGGGAAAAACTGTTTTTT; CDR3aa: CASRLGSAFGGEKLFF
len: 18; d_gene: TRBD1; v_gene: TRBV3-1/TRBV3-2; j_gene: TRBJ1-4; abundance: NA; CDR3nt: TGTGCCAGCAGCCGCCGGGACAGGGGGCGAACAACTAATGAAAAACTGTTTTTT; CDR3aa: CASSRRDRGRTTNEKLFF
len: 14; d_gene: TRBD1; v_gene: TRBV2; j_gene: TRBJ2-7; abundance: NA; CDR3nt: TGTGCCAGCACAGACGACAGGGGGCTCTACGAGCAGTACTTC; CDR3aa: CASTDDRGLYEQYF
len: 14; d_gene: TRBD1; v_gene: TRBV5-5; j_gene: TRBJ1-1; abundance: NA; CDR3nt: TGTGCCAGCAGCTTGACAGGGGTAAGGACTGAAGCTTTCTTT; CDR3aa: CASSLTGVRTEAFF
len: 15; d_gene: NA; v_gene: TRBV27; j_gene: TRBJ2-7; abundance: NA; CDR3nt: TGTGCCAGCAGTTCCACGGACACTTCAGCCTACGAGCAGTACTTC; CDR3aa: CASSSTDTSAYEQYF
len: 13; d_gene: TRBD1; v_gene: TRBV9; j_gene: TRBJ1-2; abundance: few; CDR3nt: TGTGCCAGCCGCGGCAGGGGGCTGGGGGGCTACACCTTC; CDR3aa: CASRGRGLGGYTF
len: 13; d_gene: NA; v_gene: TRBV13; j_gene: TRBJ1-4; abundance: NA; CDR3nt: TGTGCCAGCTCCAGCGGGCGTTCTGAAAAACTGTTTTTT; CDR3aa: CASSSGRSEKLFF
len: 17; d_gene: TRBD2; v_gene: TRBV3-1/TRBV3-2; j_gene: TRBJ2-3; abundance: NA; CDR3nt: TGTGCCAGCAGCCAAGAGCCGGGGGGGGGTAGCACAGATACGCAGTATTTT; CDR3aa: CASSQEPGGGSTDTQYF
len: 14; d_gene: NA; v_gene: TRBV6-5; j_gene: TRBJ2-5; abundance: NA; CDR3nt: TGTGCCAGCAGCACAGGGAATAGGGAAGAGACCCAGTACTTC; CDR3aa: CASSTGNREETQYF
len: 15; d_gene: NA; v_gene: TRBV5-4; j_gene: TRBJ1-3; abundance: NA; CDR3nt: TGTGCCAGCAGCTTGCCACAGGGAAAAGGAAACACCATATATTTT; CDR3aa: CASSLPQGKGNTIYF
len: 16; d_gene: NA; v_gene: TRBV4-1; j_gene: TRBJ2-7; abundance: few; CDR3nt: TGCGCCAGCAGCCAAGATCGCCTCGAGAGCTCCTACGAGCAGTACTTC; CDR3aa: CASSQDRLESSYEQYF
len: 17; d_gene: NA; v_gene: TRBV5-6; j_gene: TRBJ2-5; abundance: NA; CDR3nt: TGTGCCAGCAGCTTGAATGGCGGACTCTTGTACCAAGAGACCCAGTACTTC; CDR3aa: CASSLNGGLLYQETQYF
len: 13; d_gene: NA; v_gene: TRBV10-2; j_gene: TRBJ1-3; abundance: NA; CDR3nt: TGCGCCAGCAGAGACGACAGGGGAAACACCATATATTTT; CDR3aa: CASRDDRGNTIYF